This T cell receptor beta chain was recorded in a study of blood T cell repertoires in COVID-19. Across the whole study: From the United States, Italy and Spain came samples of acute and convalescent COVID-19.

In the original workflow: Reference gene primer amplification gave estimated nucleated cell counts. The table came from immunoSEQ multiplex PCR; TCRdb's copy has only in-frame clones and leaves some out. That table furnishes V, J and clone size, whereas the DNA furnished D and trimming. The data hold around 150,000 clones, with 85% observed a single time. Per the germline V gene, CDR1 is SNHLY and CDR2 is FYNNEI. J lost 2 bases, V lost 7 bases, and 11 bases had no gene match. This CDR3 is built from 15 residues. This clone was recorded once. The receptor was isolated from a human donor with acute or convalescent COVID-19. The donor label of this sample is uncertain. The sequenced sample consisted of peripheral blood. V and J are TRBV2 and TRBJ2-7; 7 bases are a match to TRBD1. As DNA, the CDR3 is TGTGCCAGCAATCCGCCGGGACAGTCCGCCTACGAGCAGTACTTC. This codes for CASNPPGQSAYEQYF.